This is a list of T cell receptor beta chains from one sample in a study of blood T cells in healthy people across ages. TCRdb reprocessed the 5' RACE reads via MiXCR and lists one record per CDR3 protein. The data show 750,000 to 950,000 distinct CDR3 sequences, with 25% to 30% seen just once and over 2.5% held by the top ten. These sequences were also reported in another study, on T cells of mothers and their children.

The sample was blood. The source is a boy between 5 and 17 years old in good health. Both conserved end residues are part of each CDR3. D genes are given only for firm matches. For some rows the clone size is stated as once, few or many, or as a class when expanded; others skip it.

j_gene: TRBJ1-1
d_gene: TRBD1
v_gene: TRBV6-1
len: 13
abundance: few
CDR3aa: CASTLDRRTEAFF
CDR3nt: TGTGCCAGCACCCTGGACAGGAGGACTGAAGCTTTCTTT

j_gene: TRBJ2-3
d_gene: NA
v_gene: TRBV12-3/TRBV12-4
len: 14
abundance: NA
CDR3aa: CASVDDTSTDTQYF
CDR3nt: TGTGCCAGCGTTGACGATACTAGCACAGATACGCAGTATTTT

j_gene: TRBJ2-4
d_gene: TRBD1
v_gene: TRBV4-1
len: 18
abundance: NA
CDR3aa: CASSHSPQGGRAKNIQYF
CDR3nt: TGCGCCAGCAGCCATTCTCCTCAAGGGGGCCGGGCCAAAAACATTCAGTACTTC

j_gene: TRBJ2-5
d_gene: NA
v_gene: TRBV12-3/TRBV12-4
len: 14
abundance: few
CDR3aa: CASSRRLEEETQYF
CDR3nt: TGTGCCAGCAGCCGCCGACTAGAAGAAGAGACCCAGTACTTC

j_gene: TRBJ2-1
d_gene: TRBD2
v_gene: TRBV7-6
len: 17
abundance: NA
CDR3aa: CASSLGPGGRTYNEQFF
CDR3nt: TGTGCCAGCAGCTTAGGTCCGGGGGGAAGAACCTACAATGAGCAGTTCTTC

j_gene: TRBJ1-5
d_gene: NA
v_gene: TRBV20-1
len: 14
abundance: NA
CDR3aa: CSARDLGGPQPQHF
CDR3nt: TGCAGTGCTAGAGATCTCGGAGGTCCCCAGCCCCAGCATTTT

j_gene: TRBJ1-1
d_gene: NA
v_gene: TRBV6-5
len: 15
abundance: few
CDR3aa: CASRQSDGLNTEAFF
CDR3nt: TGTGCCAGCAGACAATCGGACGGACTGAACACTGAAGCTTTCTTT

j_gene: TRBJ1-4
d_gene: NA
v_gene: TRBV7-2
len: 14
abundance: NA
CDR3aa: CASSNRQGYEKLFF
CDR3nt: TGTGCCAGCAGCAATCGGCAGGGGTATGAAAAACTGTTTTTT

j_gene: TRBJ2-7
d_gene: TRBD1
v_gene: TRBV12-3/TRBV12-4
len: 15
abundance: once
CDR3aa: CVSSLPRDRGYEQYF
CDR3nt: TGTGTCAGCAGTTTACCCCGGGACAGGGGCTACGAGCAGTACTTC

j_gene: TRBJ2-3
d_gene: NA
v_gene: TRBV18
len: 13
abundance: NA
CDR3aa: CASSPGILDTQYF
CDR3nt: TGTGCCAGCTCACCCGGGATTCTAGATACGCAGTATTTT

j_gene: TRBJ1-1
d_gene: NA
v_gene: TRBV12-3/TRBV12-4
len: 15
abundance: few
CDR3aa: CASTLTSGWGTEAFF
CDR3nt: TGTGCCAGCACCCTAACCTCGGGATGGGGCACTGAAGCTTTCTTT

j_gene: TRBJ2-2
d_gene: TRBD2
v_gene: TRBV4-2
len: 19
abundance: NA
CDR3aa: CASSHAGLAGGPNTGELFF
CDR3nt: TGTGCCAGCAGCCACGCTGGACTAGCGGGGGGCCCGAACACCGGGGAGCTGTTTTTT

j_gene: TRBJ2-1
d_gene: TRBD2
v_gene: TRBV20-1
len: 16
abundance: NA
CDR3aa: CSAPRSAGVPRGEQFF
CDR3nt: TGCAGTGCTCCCCGTTCAGCGGGGGTTCCCCGGGGTGAGCAGTTCTTC